These 15 T cell receptor beta chains originate from one sample sequenced in a study of blood T cells in healthy people across ages. Sample-barcoded 5' priming and a J-beta primer mix drove a second PCR of roughly 7 to 11 cycles. TCRdb re-called the 5' RACE reads through MiXCR, storing one row per CDR3 protein. The top ten hold about a third of the sample, which has about 680,000 distinct CDR3 sequences, more than 40% seen once. Source material: blood. Source of these receptors: a woman aged 55-70 years in good health.

This clonotype was seen a handful of times. The chain combines TRBV7-2 with TRBJ2-5; D not resolved. The CDR3 is made up of 13 amino acids. The V end lost 4 bases, the J end lost 5 bases, and 11 bases lay between the germline ends. Germline lookup yields CDR1 SGHTA and CDR2 FQGNSA. CDR3 DNA: TGTGCCAGCAGCTCATCCTTTGGGGAGACCCAGTACTTC. This sequence encodes CASSSSFGETQYF.

This clonotype was seen only a few times. The gene calls are TRBV11-3 and TRBJ2-7, with D tentatively TRBD1 (6 bases). The CDR3 spans 14 residues. V dropped 4 bases and J dropped 3 bases, with 13 bases sitting between them. From germline, CDR1 is SGHNT and CDR2 YENEEA. This CDR3 reads CASSSRGQSYEQYF. CDR3 nucleotide sequence: TGTGCCAGCAGCTCCAGAGGACAGAGCTACGAGCAGTACTTC. Supplemented by reference TRBV11-3 and TRBJ2-7, the full variable domain reads EAGVVQSPRYKIIEKKQPVAFWCNPISGHNTLYWYLQNLGQGPELLIRYENEEAVDDSQLPKDRFSAERLKGVDSTLKIQPAELGDSAVYLCASSSRGQSYEQYFGPGTRLTVT.

This chain connects TRBV10-3 to TRBJ2-7, with a weak D call TRBD1 (5 bases). Germline loops: CDR1 ENHRY, CDR2 SYGVKD. This CDR3 contains 14 residues. The germline V and J ends were trimmed by 2 bases and 5 bases, with 13 bases remaining between them. The CDR3 DNA is TGTGCCATCAGTGAGACCCCAGGGATCGACGAGCAGTACTTC. It specifies CAISETPGIDEQYF.

The chain has TRBV3-1 and TRBJ1-2; perhaps TRBD1 as D (5 bases). Germline V lookup: CDR1 LGHDT, CDR2 YNNKEL (reference sequence). This CDR3 region has 15 residues. The ends were cut back, 6 bases at V and 0 bases at J, with 14 bases in the middle. The CDR3 here is CASSPIDSPNYGYTF. DNA of the CDR3: TGTGCCAGCAGTCCAATTGACAGTCCTAACTATGGCTACACCTTC.

This chain's CDR3 is CAISFWDRVGTQYF. As DNA, the CDR3 is TGTGCCATCAGCTTTTGGGACAGGGTTGGGACCCAGTACTTC. V usage is TRBV6-1 and J usage is TRBJ2-5; 9 nucleotides align to TRBD1. This CDR3 comprises 14 residues. J gave up 7 bases and V 10 bases, and 13 bases lay outside the gene matches. Germline V gene sequence: CDR1 MNHNS, CDR2 SASEGT.

CDR3 DNA sequence: TGCAGCGTTGCCCAGGGGGACTATGGCTACACCTTC. The encoded protein is CSVAQGDYGYTF. The chain recombines TRBV29-1 with TRBJ1-2; TRBD1 aligns across 7 bases. The CDR3 spans 12 residues. The V segment lost 4 bases and the J segment 3 bases; nucleotides outside the gene matches: 2. Per germline, CDR1 SQVTM and CDR2 ANQGSEA.

The table lists this clonotype with a few counts. This chain links TRBV10-3 with TRBJ2-1; D tentatively fits TRBD1 or TRBD2 (6 bases each). The CDR3 spans 16 residues. The V end was cut by 4 bases, the J end by 4 bases, with 17 bases between. Per the germline V gene, CDR1 is ENHRY and CDR2 is SYGVKD. Here the CDR3 reads CAISATPGALYNEQFF. The CDR3, as DNA: TGTGCCATCAGTGCCACACCGGGGGCGCTATACAATGAGCAGTTCTTC.

The rearrangement uses TRBV7-8 and TRBJ2-4, with 11 bases matching TRBD1. Germline V gene lookup returns CDR1 SGHVS and CDR2 FQNEAQ. The V segment lost 5 bases and the J segment 8 bases; nucleotides outside the gene matches: 11. CDR3 length: 16 amino acids. The CDR3 sequence is CASSEGTGGVLDIQYF. The CDR3 coding sequence is TGTGCCAGCAGCGAAGGGACAGGGGGGGTTTTAGACATTCAGTACTTC.

The sample holds a few counts of this clonotype. V usage is TRBV13 and J usage is TRBJ2-5; 9 bases agree with TRBD1. The J call could be wrong; TRBJ2-7 is a better fit for the DNA end. Germline values: CDR1 PRHDT, CDR2 FYEKMQ (reference sequence). The CDR3 sequence is 15 residues long. This chain's CDR3 is CASSFTGTGLYEQYF. As DNA, the CDR3 is TGTGCCAGCAGCTTTACCGGGACAGGGCTCTACGAGCAGTACTTC.

The chain couples TRBV20-1 to TRBJ1-1; 9 nucleotides agree with TRBD1. CDR3 length: 14 residues. V dropped 0 bases and J dropped 5; count of bases not matched to a gene: 4. Germline CDR1 reads DFQATT; CDR2 reads SNEGSKA (reference sequence). This CDR3 is CSARDNRGRTEAFF. CDR3 nucleotides: TGCAGTGCTAGAGACAACAGGGGGCGGACTGAAGCTTTCTTT.

The gene calls are TRBV6-1 and TRBJ2-7; D possibly corresponds to TRBD2 (7 bases). V gave up 7 bases and J gave up 1 base, with 17 bases separating them. This CDR3 contains 15 residues. Per the germline V gene, CDR1 is MNHNS and CDR2 is SASEGT. CDR3 protein: CASKAGQGFSYEQYF. The CDR3 nucleotides are TGTGCCAGCAAAGCGGGACAAGGATTTTCCTACGAGCAGTACTTC.

Concerning this clonotype itself: Mismatch with germline at one junction end may stem from a read error. The rearrangement joins TRBV12-3 or TRBV12-4 to TRBJ2-5, with D perhaps TRBD2 (5 bases). The CDR3 totals 13 residues. This chain's CDR3 is CASSPEAGGTQYF. Here the CDR3 DNA reads TGCGCCAGCAGCCCTGAGGCAGGAGGGACCCAGTACTTC.

V is TRBV28 and J is TRBJ2-5, with no clear D. Per germline, CDR1 MDHEN and CDR2 SYDVKM. The CDR3 runs 11 residues. Trimming removed 5 bases from V and 5 bases from J, with 6 bases in between. CDR3 protein: CASSIRETQYF. The CDR3 bases are TGTGCCAGCAGTATTAGGGAGACCCAGTACTTC.

This clonotype was found a few times. The rearrangement uses TRBV29-1 and TRBJ2-1; D is unresolved. This CDR3 contains 14 residues. Germline loops: CDR1 SQVTM, CDR2 ANQGSEA. Trimming took off 8 bases at V and 1 base at J, with 15 bases between the two ends. The CDR3 is CSIRTVPSYNEQFF. The CDR3 DNA sequence: TGCAGCATCCGGACGGTACCGTCCTACAATGAGCAGTTCTTC.

V is TRBV25-1 and J is TRBJ1-2; D unclear. V was shortened by 0 bases and J by 3 bases, with 11 bases between the two germline ends. Germline V gene lookup returns CDR1 MGHDK and CDR2 SYGVNS. This CDR3 has 15 amino acids. CDR3 region: CASSEYRVGDYGYTF. Written as DNA, the CDR3 is TGTGCCAGCAGTGAATATCGCGTTGGGGACTATGGCTACACCTTC.